This TCR beta chain was sequenced for a study of T-cell reconstitution after alpha-beta-depleted transplantation in children. Unique molecular identifiers were used to barcode this TCRbeta library. TCRdb re-derived calls from the PCR reads in MiXCR, one entry per CDR3 protein. This table has roughly 400,000 distinct CDR3 sequences, around 21% appearing once. V dropped 6 bases and J dropped 1; count of bases not matched to a gene: 4. The CDR3 sequence is 15 residues long. Germline loops: CDR1 ENHRY, CDR2 SYGVKD. This clonotype was counted ten times or more. This sequence joins TRBV10-3 and TRBJ2-3, with 10 bases identical to TRBD2. Sequences were derived from PBMCs from the stem cell graft donor, sampled from the stem cell graft. This TCR came from a human donor who donated a stem cell graft to a child with acute myeloid leukemia. The CDR3 reads CAISLLAGGTDTQYF. In DNA form, the CDR3 reads TGTGCCATCAGCTTGCTAGCGGGGGGCACAGATACGCAGTATTTT.